Sequencing of this T cell receptor beta chain was carried out in a study of control samples from healthy donors and cancer patients. Only a few counts were recorded for this clone. Using immunoSEQ multiplex PCR, the repertoire was profiled, and TCRdb retains in-frame clones only, with some absent. The table includes tens of thousands of clones, 70% to 85% detected once. From germline, CDR1 is SEHNR and CDR2 FQNEAQ (reference sequence). This CDR3 comprises 12 residues. Trimming took off 1 base at V and 7 bases at J, with 8 bases between the two ends. The source material was PBMCs. This rearrangement joins TRBV7-9 to TRBJ2-7; unclear D gene. The receptor's source is a man in his sixties with head and neck cancer. CDR3 amino acids: CASSLGGQEQYF. CDR3 DNA: TGTGCCAGCAGCTTAGGTGGTCAGGAGCAGTACTTC.